The clone carrying this T cell receptor (beta chain) occurred once. Its antigen is not identified. The DNA input per sorted-subset replicate PCR was approximately 210 ng, corresponding to roughly 31,000 T cell genomes. Sequencing used immunoSEQ multiplex PCR; TCRdb keeps in-frame clones, though not all of them. This sample has approximately 1.9 million clones, with 90% to 95% found just once. This sample stems from a study of shared clonotypes between healthy human individuals. At the level of the study: Those who served as donors were a couple of women and three men between the ages of 18 and 49. Study conclusions and caveats: With several donors compared, approximately 5.5% of naive CD4 clonotypes were shared.

The naive CD8 subset, CD45RO-negative cells positively selected for CCR7, excluded terminally differentiated effector memory CD45RA+ cells. All donors were Caucasian adults living in Nashville, Tennessee. The V end lost 6 bases, the J end lost 4 bases, and 19 bases lay between the germline ends. CDR1 is MNHEY, CDR2 SMNVEV, per germline (reference sequence). The CDR3 covers 15 residues. Sequencing was performed on naive CD8+ T cells from PBMCs. The TCR sequence derives from a man between 18 and 35 years old in good health. Some clones in this sample may be carry-over from other donors' samples. The chain combines TRBV27 with TRBJ2-7; D is possibly TRBD2 (5 bases). The CDR3 loop is CASSPGSILTYEQYF. The CDR3 DNA sequence: TGTGCCAGCAGCCCGGGGAGTATTCTCACTTACGAGCAGTACTTC.